The present entry profiles one TCR beta chain with its context. The junction had 12 bases not matched to a gene; V was cut back by 6 bases and J by 3 bases. CDR3 size: 16 residues. Germline V gene sequence: CDR1 MNHEY, CDR2 SMNVEV (reference sequence). Clones were sequenced by immunoSEQ multiplex PCR, and TCRdb holds only the in-frame ones, with some missing. The sample lists about 36,000 clones, roughly four fifths occurring once. This record belongs to a study of blood T cell repertoires in COVID-19. This chain uses TRBV27 with TRBJ2-3; 7 nucleotides match TRBD2. The source of this sequence is a human donor in a cohort sampled during active or convalescent COVID-19. The donor label of this sample is uncertain. Sequenced: peripheral blood. CDR3 region: CASSARLAHLTDTQYF. The CDR3 DNA reads as TGTGCCAGCAGCGCTCGACTAGCACACTTAACAGATACGCAGTATTTT.